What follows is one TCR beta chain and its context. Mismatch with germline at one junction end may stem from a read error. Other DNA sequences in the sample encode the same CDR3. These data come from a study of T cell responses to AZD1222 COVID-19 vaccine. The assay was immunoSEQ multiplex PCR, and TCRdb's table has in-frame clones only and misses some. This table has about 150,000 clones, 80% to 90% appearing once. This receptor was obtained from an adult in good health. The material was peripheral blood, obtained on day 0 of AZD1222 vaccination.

The CDR3 nucleotides are TGCGCTAGCAGTGAGGTAGCGGGGGAGACCCAGTACTTC. Its translation is CASSEVAGETQYF. This chain links TRBV10-1 with TRBJ2-5, with 8 bases matching TRBD2. The CDR3 is 13 amino acids. The germline CDR1 and CDR2 sequences are WNHNN and SYGVQD (reference sequence).